Listed below are T cell receptor beta chains from one sample, sequenced in a study of T-cell memory formation after mild COVID-19. TCRdb ran MiXCR on the 5' RACE reads and lists one entry per CDR3 protein. The repertoire holds hundreds of thousands of distinct CDR3 sequences, with around 27% as singletons. Sequencing used PBMCs or a T cell subset sorted from them (not recorded which). The receptor set was obtained from an adult woman who had mild COVID-19 (a few samples of this study predate the infection). Cell type and time point are not known. Both conserved end residues are part of each CDR3. The D gene is left open where the match is weak. Size is omitted from some rows. Given values are once, few, many or a class for expanded clones.

clone_size	v_call	d_call	j_call	cdr3_nt	cdr3_aa
-	TRBV5-6	TRBD1	TRBJ2-7	TGTGCCAGCAGCCCCTACCCCGGGACAGGGGTCTACGAGCAGTACTTC	CASSPYPGTGVYEQYF
-	TRBV20-1	-	TRBJ2-2	TGCAGTGCTAGGACAGGGCGGGACGGGGAGCTGTTTTTT	CSARTGRDGELFF
-	TRBV24-1	-	TRBJ2-1	TGTGCCACCAGTGATGGGAGCGGTGGAAATGAGCAGTTCTTC	CATSDGSGGNEQFF
many	TRBV7-9	-	TRBJ1-6	TGTGCCAGCAGCGAGACCGCTAAGAGGTCACCCCTCCACTTT	CASSETAKRSPLHF
few	TRBV3-1	-	TRBJ2-3	TGTGCCAGCAGCTCCGCGGGCCCAGGCACAGATACGCAGTATTTT	CASSSAGPGTDTQYF
few	TRBV12-3/TRBV12-4	-	TRBJ1-6	TGTGCCAGTACAACTTGGCAGTCACCCCTCCACTTT	CASTTWQSPLHF
few	TRBV7-2	-	TRBJ2-5	TGTGCCAGCAGCTTAGAGATCGAGACCCAGTACTTC	CASSLEIETQYF
few	TRBV4-1	-	TRBJ1-1	TGCGCCAGCCGGGCCGAGGGGGACACTGAAGCTTTCTTT	CASRAEGDTEAFF
once	TRBV7-9	-	TRBJ1-2	TGTGCCAGCAGCTTACGAGGGGAGCGCTACACCTTC	CASSLRGERYTF
-	TRBV12-5	-	TRBJ2-5	TGTGCTAGTGGGTCAGGGTCCCAAGAGACCCAGTACTTC	CASGSGSQETQYF
-	TRBV9	-	TRBJ1-1	TGTGCCAGCAGCGTAGATGCGGGGTTGAGCGCTTTCTTT	CASSVDAGLSAFF
-	TRBV6-5	TRBD1	TRBJ1-2	TGTGCCAGCAGGGGGACAGGGCACTATGGCTACACCTTC	CASRGTGHYGYTF
-	TRBV24-1	TRBD1	TRBJ2-7	TGTGCCACCACCGCTCCCGGGACAGGGGGCGACGAGCAGTACTTC	CATTAPGTGGDEQYF
-	TRBV6-5	TRBD1	TRBJ2-7	TGTGCCAGCAGACGACAGGGTGGGAACGAGCAGTACTTC	CASRRQGGNEQYF
few	TRBV12-3/TRBV12-4	TRBD1	TRBJ2-1	TGTGCCAGCAGTTTCCCGACCGGGACAGGGGACAATGAGCAGTTCTTC	CASSFPTGTGDNEQFF
-	TRBV20-1	TRBD2	TRBJ2-5	TGCAGTGCTAGCAGAGGACTAGCGGGGCAAGAGACCCAGTACTTC	CSASRGLAGQETQYF
few	TRBV24-1	TRBD2	TRBJ2-2	TGTGCCACCAGTGATTTGCGGCGGGAGGGGCGCACCGGGGAGCTGTTTTTT	CATSDLRREGRTGELFF
few	TRBV12-3/TRBV12-4	TRBD2	TRBJ2-5	TGTGCCAGCAGTTTATCTAGCGGGGTCCAAGAGACCCAGTACTTC	CASSLSSGVQETQYF
-	TRBV7-2	-	TRBJ2-3	TGTGCCAGCAGCCCAAGGACCGTCCTAATCACAGATACGCAGTATTTT	CASSPRTVLITDTQYF
many	TRBV25-1	-	TRBJ2-2	TGTGCCAGCAGTGAACGGGCGGGGACCGGGGAGCTGTTTTTT	CASSERAGTGELFF
few	TRBV7-2	TRBD2	TRBJ2-5	TGTGCCAGCAGCTTAACTCCGGGACTAGACGAGACCCAGTACTTC	CASSLTPGLDETQYF
-	TRBV19	TRBD1	TRBJ2-7	TGTGCCAGTAGTTCCGCGGGACAGGGGTCTATACCCTCCTACGAGCAGTACTTC	CASSSAGQGSIPSYEQYF
-	TRBV30	-	TRBJ2-3	TGTGCCTGGAGTGGGATGGGGGATACGCAGTATTTT	CAWSGMGDTQYF
-	TRBV20-1	TRBD2	TRBJ2-1	TGCAGTGCCATTAGCGGGGTAGGCTCCTACAATGAGCAGTTCTTC	CSAISGVGSYNEQFF
-	TRBV4-2	TRBD2	TRBJ2-3	TGTGCCAGCAGCATCCTAGCGGGGGGAGTCACAGATACGCAGTATTTT	CASSILAGGVTDTQYF
-	TRBV20-1	-	TRBJ1-2	TGCAGTGCTAGAGAGGGGGGGTACTATGGCTACACCTTC	CSAREGGYYGYTF
many	TRBV5-1	TRBD1	TRBJ2-7	TGCGCCAGCAGCGAGGGGACAGGGAACAAGTACGAGCAGTACTTC	CASSEGTGNKYEQYF
few	TRBV18	TRBD1	TRBJ2-3	TGTGCCAGCTCATCCGGACAGGGGATTCCCACAGATACGCAGTATTTT	CASSSGQGIPTDTQYF
few	TRBV25-1	TRBD2	TRBJ2-3	TGTGCCAGCAGTGAACTAGCGGGAGCCACAGATACGCAGTATTTT	CASSELAGATDTQYF
-	TRBV5-1	-	TRBJ1-3	TGCGCCAGCAGTTCGAGTCCGGCCGGATCTGGAAACACCATATATTTT	CASSSSPAGSGNTIYF
-	TRBV10-3	TRBD1	TRBJ1-1	TGTGCCATCAGTGAAACAGGGGGCATGAGTGAAGCTTTCTTT	CAISETGGMSEAFF
few	TRBV10-3	-	TRBJ2-3	TGTGCCATCGGGGACTCCAACCTCCCAGATACGCAGTATTTT	CAIGDSNLPDTQYF
few	TRBV29-1	-	TRBJ1-2	TGCAGCGTTGTGGGGGACATAAACTATGGCTACACCTTC	CSVVGDINYGYTF
few	TRBV12-3/TRBV12-4	-	TRBJ1-1	TGTGCCAGCAGTTTACGGGGCCCGGGGACTGAAGCTTTCTTT	CASSLRGPGTEAFF
few	TRBV7-2	TRBD2	TRBJ2-3	TGTGCCAGCAGCTACTTCGCCGACGGGGGGGATGGAACAGATACGCAGTATTTT	CASSYFADGGDGTDTQYF
-	TRBV6-2/TRBV6-3	TRBD1	TRBJ2-6	TGTGCCAGCAGTTACAGACAGGGGGGCTCTGGGGCCAACGTCCTGACTTTC	CASSYRQGGSGANVLTF
many	TRBV11-2	TRBD1	TRBJ2-1	TGTGCCAGCAGCCGAATCCTACCGGGACAGGGGGCTGGTGAGCAGTTCTTC	CASSRILPGQGAGEQFF
few	TRBV20-1	-	TRBJ1-2	TGCAGTGCTAGAGATGGGGCAGCGAAGAACTATGGCTACACCTTC	CSARDGAAKNYGYTF
-	TRBV7-8	-	TRBJ2-6	TGTGCCAGCAGCCACTGGTCCGGCTCTGGGGCCAACGTCCTGACTTTC	CASSHWSGSGANVLTF